The clone carrying this T cell receptor (beta chain) was seen once. The sample originates from a study of shared T cell receptors in the human thymus. Using immunoSEQ multiplex PCR, the repertoire was profiled, and TCRdb retains in-frame clones only, with some absent. The repertoire holds over 450,000 clones, with 75% to 85% as singletons. The germline CDR1 and CDR2 sequences are MNHEY and SMNVEV (reference sequence). The CDR3 is 13 residues long. V shed 3 bases and J shed 5 bases, with 8 bases lying between them. This sample also appeared in a second study, on human thymus T cells.

Material: thymocytes. V usage is TRBV27 and J usage is TRBJ1-5; D is unclear. The TCR originated in a boy under two years old with a congenital heart defect. In nucleotides, the CDR3 is TGTGCCAGCAGTTTCTCCACTCATCAGCCCCAGCATTTT. This encodes CASSFSTHQPQHF.